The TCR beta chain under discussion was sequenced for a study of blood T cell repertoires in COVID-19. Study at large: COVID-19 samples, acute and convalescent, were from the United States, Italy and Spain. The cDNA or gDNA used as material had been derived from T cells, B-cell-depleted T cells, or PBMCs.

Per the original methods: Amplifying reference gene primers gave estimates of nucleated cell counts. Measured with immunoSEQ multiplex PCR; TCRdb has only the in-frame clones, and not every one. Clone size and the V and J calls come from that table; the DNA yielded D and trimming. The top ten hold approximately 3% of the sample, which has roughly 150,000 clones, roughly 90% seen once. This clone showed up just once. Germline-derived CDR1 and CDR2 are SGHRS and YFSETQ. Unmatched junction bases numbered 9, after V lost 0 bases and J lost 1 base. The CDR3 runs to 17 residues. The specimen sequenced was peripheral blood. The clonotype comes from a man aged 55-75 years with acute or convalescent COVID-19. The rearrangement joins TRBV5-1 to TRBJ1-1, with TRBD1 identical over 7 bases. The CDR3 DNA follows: TGCGCCAGCAGCTTGGACAAGGGGGCGAGGGGGAACACTGAAGCTTTCTTT. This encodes CASSLDKGARGNTEAFF.